This is a list of T cell receptor beta chains from one sample in a study of blood T cell repertoires in COVID-19. The data were produced by immunoSEQ multiplex PCR, yet TCRdb's version contains in-frame clones alone and is incomplete. The sample has 85,000 to 100,000 clones; about 82% are singletons. The sample was peripheral blood. These receptors originate from a woman in her fifties or sixties in a cohort sampled during active or convalescent COVID-19. The CDR3 runs from the conserved cysteine through the conserved F or W. Each record gives: J gene, clone size, V gene, D gene, CDR3 protein, CDR3 DNA. The D gene is left open where the match is weak. The size of a clone is reported for some rows only, either as once, few or many, or as a class for expanded clones.

j_call: TRBJ1-5; clone_size: NA; v_call: TRBV2; d_call: TRBD1; cdr3_aa: CASSGDRTRAQHF; cdr3_nt: TGTGCCAGCAGTGGGGACAGGACGAGAGCCCAGCATTTT
j_call: TRBJ1-5; clone_size: NA; v_call: TRBV28; d_call: TRBD1; cdr3_aa: CASRSGQGWQPQHF; cdr3_nt: TGTGCCAGCCGGTCGGGACAGGGATGGCAGCCCCAGCATTTT
j_call: TRBJ1-1; clone_size: NA; v_call: TRBV29-1; d_call: NA; cdr3_aa: CSVEHGMNTEAFF; cdr3_nt: TGCAGCGTTGAGCACGGGATGAACACTGAAGCTTTCTTT
j_call: TRBJ1-1; clone_size: NA; v_call: TRBV12-3/TRBV12-4; d_call: NA; cdr3_aa: CASSFPYTEAFF; cdr3_nt: TGTGCCAGCAGTTTCCCATACACTGAAGCTTTCTTT
j_call: TRBJ1-2; clone_size: NA; v_call: TRBV5-6; d_call: NA; cdr3_aa: CASRLVDENYGYTF; cdr3_nt: TGTGCCAGCCGCCTTGTTGATGAGAACTATGGCTACACCTTC
j_call: TRBJ2-6; clone_size: NA; v_call: TRBV5-4; d_call: TRBD1; cdr3_aa: CASSSPHRGSGANVLTF; cdr3_nt: TGTGCCAGCAGCTCTCCTCACAGGGGATCCGGGGCCAACGTCCTGACTTTC
j_call: TRBJ2-7; clone_size: few; v_call: TRBV5-1; d_call: TRBD1; cdr3_aa: CASSPTGQANTYEQYF; cdr3_nt: TGCGCCAGCAGCCCAACGGGACAGGCGAACACCTACGAGCAGTACTTC
j_call: TRBJ1-2; clone_size: NA; v_call: TRBV14; d_call: TRBD1; cdr3_aa: CASSQDPGQGIYGYTF; cdr3_nt: TGTGCCAGCAGCCAGGATCCGGGACAGGGGATCTATGGCTACACCTTC
j_call: TRBJ1-6; clone_size: NA; v_call: TRBV15; d_call: NA; cdr3_aa: CATSRDRAGMYTLHF; cdr3_nt: TGTGCCACCAGCAGAGATAGGGCAGGGATGTACACCCTCCACTTT
j_call: TRBJ1-1; clone_size: NA; v_call: TRBV10-3; d_call: TRBD1; cdr3_aa: CAIAGQANTEAFF; cdr3_nt: TGTGCCATCGCGGGACAGGCGAACACTGAAGCTTTCTTT
j_call: TRBJ1-1; clone_size: NA; v_call: TRBV2; d_call: NA; cdr3_aa: CASTLEEAFF; cdr3_nt: TGTGCCAGCACCCTCGAGGAAGCTTTCTTT
j_call: TRBJ1-2; clone_size: NA; v_call: TRBV27; d_call: TRBD1; cdr3_aa: CASSQPGQEKANYGYTF; cdr3_nt: TGTGCCAGCAGTCAACCGGGACAGGAGAAAGCTAACTATGGCTACACCTTC
j_call: TRBJ2-4; clone_size: NA; v_call: TRBV7-2; d_call: NA; cdr3_aa: CASSLVRLNIQYF; cdr3_nt: TGTGCCAGCAGCTTAGTTCGTCTGAACATTCAGTACTTC
j_call: TRBJ1-5; clone_size: NA; v_call: TRBV29-1; d_call: TRBD1; cdr3_aa: CSVAGQGANQPQHF; cdr3_nt: TGCAGCGTTGCAGGACAGGGGGCAAATCAGCCCCAGCATTTT
j_call: TRBJ2-3; clone_size: NA; v_call: TRBV18; d_call: TRBD1; cdr3_aa: CASGDRITDTQYF; cdr3_nt: TGTGCCAGCGGGGACAGGATCACAGATACGCAGTATTTT